This T cell receptor beta chain was captured in a study of siplizumab effects on memory and regulatory T cells. Overall study results and limits: Roughly 75-95% of proliferating CD4+ or CD8+ clones lacked an assignable naive or memory phenotype.

The V end lost 6 bases, the J end lost 3 bases, and 12 bases lay between the germline ends. From germline, CDR1 is SNHLY and CDR2 FYNNEI. CDR3 length: 13 amino acids. Per sample, the assay covered roughly 10^5 TCR templates. Generated by immunoSEQ multiplex PCR, the TCRdb table keeps only in-frame clones and is missing some. Among approximately 5,000 clones, 50% were seen once, and the ten largest hold more than 80%. The mixed lymphocyte reaction cells were cocultured at 37°C for six to seven days. Mixed at 1:1 were responder PBMCs labelled with CFSE and stimulator PBMCs labelled with Violet Dye. Concerning this clone: Its specificity is not known.

The chain recombines TRBV2 with TRBJ2-7, with D possibly being TRBD2 (5 bases). The clonotype originates from a human donor in good health; the cells came from an allogeneic mixed lymphocyte reaction. Some clones in this sample may be carry-over from other donors' samples. The sequenced sample consisted of CFSE-low (dividing) CD8+ T cells sorted from an allogeneic mixed lymphocyte reaction. CDR3 in DNA: TGTGCCAGCAGGAACTGGGAGTTCTACGAGCAGTACTTC. Amino acid sequence: CASRNWEFYEQYF.